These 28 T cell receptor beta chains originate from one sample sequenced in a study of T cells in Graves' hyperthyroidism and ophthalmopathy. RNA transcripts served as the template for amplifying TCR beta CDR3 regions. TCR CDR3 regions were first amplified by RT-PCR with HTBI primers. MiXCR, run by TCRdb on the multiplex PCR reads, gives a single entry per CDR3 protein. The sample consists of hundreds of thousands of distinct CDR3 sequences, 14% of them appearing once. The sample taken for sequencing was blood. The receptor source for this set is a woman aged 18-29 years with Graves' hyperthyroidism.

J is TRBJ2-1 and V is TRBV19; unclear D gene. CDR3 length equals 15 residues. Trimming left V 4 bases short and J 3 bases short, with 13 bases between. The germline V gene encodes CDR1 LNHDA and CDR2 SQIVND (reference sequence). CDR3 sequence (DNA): TGTGCCAGTAGTACACCACGAAACCACTACAATGAGCAGTTCTTC. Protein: CASSTPRNHYNEQFF. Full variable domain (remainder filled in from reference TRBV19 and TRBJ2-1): DGGITQSPKYLFRKEGQNVTLSCEQNLNHDAMYWYRQDPGQGLRLIYYSQIVNDFQKGDIAEGYSVSREKKESFPLTVTSAQKNPTAFYLCASSTPRNHYNEQFFGPGTRLTVL.

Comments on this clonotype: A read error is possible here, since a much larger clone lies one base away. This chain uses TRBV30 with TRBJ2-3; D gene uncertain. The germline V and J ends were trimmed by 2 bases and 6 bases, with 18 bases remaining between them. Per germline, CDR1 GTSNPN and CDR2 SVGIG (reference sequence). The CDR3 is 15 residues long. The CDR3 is CAWSHAEGPRDTQYF. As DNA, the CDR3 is TGTGCCTGGAGTCACGCGGAAGGCCCTAGGGATACGCAGTATTTT.

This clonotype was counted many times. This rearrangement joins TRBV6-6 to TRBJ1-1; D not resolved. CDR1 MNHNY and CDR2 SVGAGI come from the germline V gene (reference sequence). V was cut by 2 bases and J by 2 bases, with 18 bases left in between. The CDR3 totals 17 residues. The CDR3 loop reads CASSYHGLSEINTEAFF. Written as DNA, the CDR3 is TGTGCCAGCAGTTACCACGGACTTTCAGAGATTAACACTGAAGCTTTCTTT.

In DNA form, the CDR3 reads TGCAGTGCCCAAAAGTTGGGGACCTATGGCTACACCTTC. This sequence encodes CSAQKLGTYGYTF. The chain couples TRBV20-1 to TRBJ1-2; D may be TRBD1 (5 bases). The CDR3 is 13 residues long. V was pared by 6 bases and J by 4 bases, with 15 bases between. Germline-derived CDR1 and CDR2 are DFQATT and SNEGSKA (reference sequence).

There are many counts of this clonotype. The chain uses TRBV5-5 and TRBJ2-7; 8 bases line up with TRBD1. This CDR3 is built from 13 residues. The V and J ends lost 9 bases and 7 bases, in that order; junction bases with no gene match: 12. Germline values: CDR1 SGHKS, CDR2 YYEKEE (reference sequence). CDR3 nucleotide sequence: TGTGCCACCAATCACCAGGGGGCGCGGGAGCAGTACTTC. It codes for CATNHQGAREQYF.

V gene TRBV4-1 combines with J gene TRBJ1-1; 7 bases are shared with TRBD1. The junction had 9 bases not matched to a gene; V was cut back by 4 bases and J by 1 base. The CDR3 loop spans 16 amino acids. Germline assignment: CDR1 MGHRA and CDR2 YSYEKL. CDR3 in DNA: TGCGCCAGCAGCCGACGGACAGGCCGGGAGAACACTGAAGCTTTCTTT. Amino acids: CASSRRTGRENTEAFF.

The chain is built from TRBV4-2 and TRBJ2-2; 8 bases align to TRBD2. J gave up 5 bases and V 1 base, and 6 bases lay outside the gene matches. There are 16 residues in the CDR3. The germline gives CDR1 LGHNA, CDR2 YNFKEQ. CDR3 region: CASSQVSGTGTGELFF. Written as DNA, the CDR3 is TGTGCCAGCAGCCAAGTTAGCGGGACTGGTACCGGGGAGCTGTTTTTT.

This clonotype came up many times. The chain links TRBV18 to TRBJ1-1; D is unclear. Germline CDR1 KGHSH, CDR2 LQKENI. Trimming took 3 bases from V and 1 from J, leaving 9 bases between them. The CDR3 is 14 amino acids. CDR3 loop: CASSPFTTNTEAFF. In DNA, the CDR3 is TGTGCCAGCTCACCCTTCACGACGAACACTGAAGCTTTCTTT.

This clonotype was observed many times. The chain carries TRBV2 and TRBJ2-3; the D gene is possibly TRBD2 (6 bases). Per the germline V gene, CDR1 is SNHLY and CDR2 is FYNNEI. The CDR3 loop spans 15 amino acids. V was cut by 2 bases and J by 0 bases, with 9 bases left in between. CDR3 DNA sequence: TGTGCCAGCAGTGAATGGAGGGTTAGCACAGATACGCAGTATTTT. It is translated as CASSEWRVSTDTQYF.

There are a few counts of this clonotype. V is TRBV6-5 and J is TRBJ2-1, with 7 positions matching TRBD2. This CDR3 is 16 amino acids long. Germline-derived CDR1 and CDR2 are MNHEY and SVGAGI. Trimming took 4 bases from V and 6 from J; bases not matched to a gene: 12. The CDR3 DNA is TGTGCCAGCAGTTCCCCGGGCGGGAGCTCACCCAATGAGCAGTTCTTC. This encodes CASSSPGGSSPNEQFF.

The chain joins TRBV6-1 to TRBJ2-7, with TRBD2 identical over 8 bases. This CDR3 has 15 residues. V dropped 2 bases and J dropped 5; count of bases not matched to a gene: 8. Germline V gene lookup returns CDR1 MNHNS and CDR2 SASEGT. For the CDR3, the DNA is TGTGCCAGCAGTGAAAAGGTAGCGGGACTGAACGAGCAGTACTTC. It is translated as CASSEKVAGLNEQYF.

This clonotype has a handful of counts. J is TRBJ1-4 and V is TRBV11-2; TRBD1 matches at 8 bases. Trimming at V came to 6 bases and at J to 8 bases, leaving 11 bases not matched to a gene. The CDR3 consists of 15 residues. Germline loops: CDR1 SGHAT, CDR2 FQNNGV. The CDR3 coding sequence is TGTGCCAGCAGTCAGCCAGGGGGCCTTTTGGAAAAACTGTTTTTT. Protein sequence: CASSQPGGLLEKLFF.

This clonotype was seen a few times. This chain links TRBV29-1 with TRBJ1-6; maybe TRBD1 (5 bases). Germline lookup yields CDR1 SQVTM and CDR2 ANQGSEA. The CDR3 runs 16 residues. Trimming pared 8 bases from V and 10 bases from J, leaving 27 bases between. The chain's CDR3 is CSPLTGGHTSGSPLHF. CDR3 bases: TGCAGCCCCCTCACAGGTGGTCACACCTCGGGGTCACCCCTCCACTTT. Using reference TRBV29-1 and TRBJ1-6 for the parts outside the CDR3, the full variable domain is SAVISQKPSRDICQRGTSLTIQCQVDSQVTMMFWYRQQPGQSLTLIATANQGSEATYESGFVIDKFPISRPNLTFSTLTVSNMSPEDSSIYLCSPLTGGHTSGSPLHFGNGTRLTVT.

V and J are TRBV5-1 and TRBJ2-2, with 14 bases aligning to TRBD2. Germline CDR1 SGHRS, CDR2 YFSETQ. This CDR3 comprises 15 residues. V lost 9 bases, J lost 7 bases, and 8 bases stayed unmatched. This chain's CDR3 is CATSGTSGSSGELFF. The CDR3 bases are TGCGCCACCTCCGGGACTAGCGGGAGTAGCGGGGAGCTGTTTTTT.

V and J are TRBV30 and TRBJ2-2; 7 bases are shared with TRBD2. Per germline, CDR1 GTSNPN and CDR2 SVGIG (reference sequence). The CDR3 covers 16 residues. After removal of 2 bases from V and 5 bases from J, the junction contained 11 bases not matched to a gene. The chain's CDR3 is CAWSLPGLKPTGELFF. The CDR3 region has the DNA TGTGCCTGGAGTCTCCCGGGACTAAAACCGACCGGGGAGCTGTTTTTT.

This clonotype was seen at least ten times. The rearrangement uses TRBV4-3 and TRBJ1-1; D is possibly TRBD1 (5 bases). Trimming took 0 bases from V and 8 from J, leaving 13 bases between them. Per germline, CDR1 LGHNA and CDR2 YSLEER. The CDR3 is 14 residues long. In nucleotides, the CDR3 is TGCGCCAGCAGCCAAGAGGGGGAGGGATGGGAAGCTTTCTTT. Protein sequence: CASSQEGEGWEAFF.

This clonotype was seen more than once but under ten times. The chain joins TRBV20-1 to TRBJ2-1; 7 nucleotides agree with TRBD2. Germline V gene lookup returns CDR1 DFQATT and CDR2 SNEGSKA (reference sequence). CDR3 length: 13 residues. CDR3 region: CRALTSEYNEQFF. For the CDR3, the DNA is TGCAGAGCCCTCACTAGCGAATACAATGAGCAGTTCTTC.

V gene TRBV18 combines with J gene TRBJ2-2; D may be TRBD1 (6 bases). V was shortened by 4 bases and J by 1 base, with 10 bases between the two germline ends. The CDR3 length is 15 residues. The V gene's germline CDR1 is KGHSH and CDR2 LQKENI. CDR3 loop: CASSRRQVNTGELFF. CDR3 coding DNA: TGTGCCAGCTCACGGCGACAGGTGAACACCGGGGAGCTGTTTTTT.

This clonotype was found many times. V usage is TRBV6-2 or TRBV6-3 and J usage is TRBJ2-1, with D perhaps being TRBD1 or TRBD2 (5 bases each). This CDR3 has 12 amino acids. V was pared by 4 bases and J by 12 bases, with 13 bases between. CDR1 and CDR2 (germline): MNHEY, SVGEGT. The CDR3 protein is CASSSRGVTQFF. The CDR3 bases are TGTGCCAGCAGTTCTCGGGGCGTTACGCAGTTCTTC.

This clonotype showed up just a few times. CDR3 sequence (DNA): TGTGCCAGCAGTTCCCGAACTGAAAAACTGTTTTTT. It yields the protein CASSSRTEKLFF. This chain joins TRBV28 and TRBJ1-4, with D unresolved. CDR3 length: 12 amino acids. Trimming took 4 bases from V and 7 from J, leaving 7 bases between them. Germline-derived CDR1 and CDR2 are MDHEN and SYDVKM. The full variable domain, its missing parts supplied by reference TRBV28 and TRBJ1-4, is DVKVTQSSRYLVKRTGEKVFLECVQDMDHENMFWYRQDPGLGLRLIYFSYDVKMKEKGDIPEGYSVSREKKERFSLILESASTNQTSMYLCASSSRTEKLFFGSGTQLSVL.

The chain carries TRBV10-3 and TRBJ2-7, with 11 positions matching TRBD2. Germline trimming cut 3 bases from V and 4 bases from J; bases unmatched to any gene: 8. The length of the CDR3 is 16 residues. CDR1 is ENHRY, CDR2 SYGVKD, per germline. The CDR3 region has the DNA TGTGCCATCAGTGAATCCGGGACTAGCGGATATTACGAGCAGTACTTC. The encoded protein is CAISESGTSGYYEQYF.

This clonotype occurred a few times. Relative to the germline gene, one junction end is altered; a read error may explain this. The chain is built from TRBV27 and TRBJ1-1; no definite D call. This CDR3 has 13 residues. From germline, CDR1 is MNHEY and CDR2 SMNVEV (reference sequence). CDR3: CASSRAGNTGAFF. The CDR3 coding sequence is TGTGCCAGCAGCCGGGCCGGGAACACTGGAGCTTTCTTT.

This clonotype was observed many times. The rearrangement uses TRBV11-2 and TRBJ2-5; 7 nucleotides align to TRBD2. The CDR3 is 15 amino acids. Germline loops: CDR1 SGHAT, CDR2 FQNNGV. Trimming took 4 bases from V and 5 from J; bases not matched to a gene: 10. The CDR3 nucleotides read TGTGCCAGCAGCTCGTCGGGGGGAGCGAGGGAGACCCAGTACTTC. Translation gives CASSSSGGARETQYF.

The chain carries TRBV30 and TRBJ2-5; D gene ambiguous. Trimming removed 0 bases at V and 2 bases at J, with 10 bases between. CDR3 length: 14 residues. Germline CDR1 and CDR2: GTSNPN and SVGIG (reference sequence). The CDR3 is CAWSVDEQQETQYF. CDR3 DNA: TGTGCCTGGAGTGTTGATGAACAACAAGAGACCCAGTACTTC.

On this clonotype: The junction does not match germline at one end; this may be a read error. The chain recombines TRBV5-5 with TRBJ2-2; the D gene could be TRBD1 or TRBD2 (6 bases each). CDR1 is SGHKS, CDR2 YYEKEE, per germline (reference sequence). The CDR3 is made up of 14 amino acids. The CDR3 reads CASSLWGATGELLF. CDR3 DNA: TGTGCCAGCAGCTTGTGGGGGGCCACCGGGGAGCTGCTTTTT.

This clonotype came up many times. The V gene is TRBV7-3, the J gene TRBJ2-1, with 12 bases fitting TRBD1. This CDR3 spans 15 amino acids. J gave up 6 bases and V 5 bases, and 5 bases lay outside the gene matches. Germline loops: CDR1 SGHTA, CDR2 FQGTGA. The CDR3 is CASSLGTGGSNEQFF. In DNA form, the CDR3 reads TGTGCCAGCAGCCTCGGGACAGGGGGCTCCAATGAGCAGTTCTTC.

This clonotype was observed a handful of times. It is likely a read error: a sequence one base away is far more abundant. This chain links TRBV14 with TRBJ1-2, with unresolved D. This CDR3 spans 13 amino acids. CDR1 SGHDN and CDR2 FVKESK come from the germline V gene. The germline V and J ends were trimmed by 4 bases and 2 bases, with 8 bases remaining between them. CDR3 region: CASSPTRNYGYTF. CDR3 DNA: TGTGCCAGCAGCCCGACAAGGAACTATGGCTACACCTTC.

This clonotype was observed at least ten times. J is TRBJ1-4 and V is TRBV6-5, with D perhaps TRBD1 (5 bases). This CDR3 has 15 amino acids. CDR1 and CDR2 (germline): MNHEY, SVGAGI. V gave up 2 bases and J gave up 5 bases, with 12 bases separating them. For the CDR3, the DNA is TGTGCCAGCAGTTACGCCGGGACTCTCAATGAAAAACTGTTTTTT. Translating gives CASSYAGTLNEKLFF.